This T cell receptor (beta chain) was profiled in a study of T cell responses to AZD1222 COVID-19 vaccine. Generated by immunoSEQ multiplex PCR, the TCRdb table keeps only in-frame clones and is missing some. This table has about 200,000 clones, approximately 94% appearing once. The V and J ends lost 4 bases and 0 bases respectively, with 12 bases between them. The CDR3 covers 15 residues. Germline lookup yields CDR1 SGHNT and CDR2 YENEEA. The sequence came from an adult who received the MenACWY meningococcal vaccine as a control. The genes are TRBV11-3 and TRBJ1-1; D unclear. This sample comprised peripheral blood, obtained 28 days after the second dose of the MenACWY control vaccine. Here the CDR3 DNA reads TGTGCCAGCAGCTACCCTTCACAGATGAACACTGAAGCTTTCTTT. Translation: CASSYPSQMNTEAFF.